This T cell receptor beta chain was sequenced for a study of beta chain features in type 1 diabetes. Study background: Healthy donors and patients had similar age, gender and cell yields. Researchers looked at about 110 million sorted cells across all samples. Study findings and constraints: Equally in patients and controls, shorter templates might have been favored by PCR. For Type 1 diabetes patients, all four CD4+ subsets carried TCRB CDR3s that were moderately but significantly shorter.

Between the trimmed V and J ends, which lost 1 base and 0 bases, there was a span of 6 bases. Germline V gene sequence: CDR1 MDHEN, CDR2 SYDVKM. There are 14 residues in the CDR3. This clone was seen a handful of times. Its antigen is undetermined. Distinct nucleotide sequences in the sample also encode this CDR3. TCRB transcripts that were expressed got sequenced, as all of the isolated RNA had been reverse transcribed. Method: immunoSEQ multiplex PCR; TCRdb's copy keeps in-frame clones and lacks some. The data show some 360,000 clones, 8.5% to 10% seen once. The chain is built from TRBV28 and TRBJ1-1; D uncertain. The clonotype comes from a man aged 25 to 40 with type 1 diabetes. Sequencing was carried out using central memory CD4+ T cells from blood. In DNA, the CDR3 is TGTGCCAGCAGTTTATTTCCTATGAACACTGAAGCTTTCTTT. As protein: CASSLFPMNTEAFF.